A selection of T cell receptor beta chains follows, all from one sample in a study of shared clonotypes between healthy human individuals. TCRdb's table, derived via immunoSEQ multiplex PCR, lists solely in-frame clones and lacks some. This table has fewer than 700,000 clones, around 95% appearing once. Material: naive CD8+ T cells sorted from blood. These TCRs come from a woman aged 30 to 39 in good health. The CDR3 runs from the conserved cysteine through the conserved F or W. The order of the fields is CDR3 length, D gene, V gene, clone size, J gene, CDR3 DNA, CDR3 protein. The D gene is left open where the match is weak. Only some rows state a clone size, as once, few, many or a class for expanded clones.

length: 14
D: NA
V: TRBV7-9
size: NA
J: TRBJ2-3
DNA: TGTGCCAGCAGCTTAGGGGACAGCACAGATACGCAGTATTTT
CDR3: CASSLGDSTDTQYF

length: 15
D: NA
V: TRBV19
size: NA
J: TRBJ1-1
DNA: TGTGCCAGTAGTATTAGGGGGGGGCTGTTCACTGAAGCTTTCTTT
CDR3: CASSIRGGLFTEAFF

length: 15
D: NA
V: TRBV27
size: NA
J: TRBJ2-7
DNA: TGTGCCAGCAGTCCGAGGACCCTGAGCTCCTACGAGCAGTACTTC
CDR3: CASSPRTLSSYEQYF

length: 15
D: TRBD1
V: TRBV27
size: NA
J: TRBJ1-2
DNA: TGTGCCAGCAGTTTCGCAGGACAGGCGAACTATGGCTACACCTTC
CDR3: CASSFAGQANYGYTF

length: 14
D: NA
V: TRBV27
size: NA
J: TRBJ2-4
DNA: TGTGCCAGCACATCGACCCTAGCCAAAAACATTCAGTACTTC
CDR3: CASTSTLAKNIQYF

length: 13
D: NA
V: TRBV11-2
size: NA
J: TRBJ2-2
DNA: TGTGCCAGCAGCCCCCTGAACACCGGGGAGCTGTTTTTT
CDR3: CASSPLNTGELFF

length: 15
D: NA
V: TRBV27
size: NA
J: TRBJ2-7
DNA: TGTGCCAGCAGCCTGGGGGGCGGAAACTCCTACGAGCAGTACTTC
CDR3: CASSLGGGNSYEQYF

length: 18
D: NA
V: TRBV11-2
size: once
J: TRBJ2-1
DNA: TGTGCCAGCAGCCCCGAGCCGGAGGGGGGGGAGGGCCGCGATGAGCAGTTCTTC
CDR3: CASSPEPEGGEGRDEQFF

length: 14
D: NA
V: TRBV7-2
size: NA
J: TRBJ1-5
DNA: TGTGCCAGCAGCTTAGGACAAGGTGCTCGGCCCCAGCATTTT
CDR3: CASSLGQGARPQHF

length: 15
D: TRBD1
V: TRBV15
size: NA
J: TRBJ2-3
DNA: TGTGCCACCAGCAGCGCCGGGACAGGGTCAGATACGCAGTATTTT
CDR3: CATSSAGTGSDTQYF

length: 16
D: NA
V: TRBV25-1
size: NA
J: TRBJ1-2
DNA: TGTGCCAGCAGCCCTCCGGGACGGATTCCTGCAGATGGCTGCACCTTC
CDR3: CASSPPGRIPADGCTF

length: 15
D: NA
V: TRBV29-1
size: NA
J: TRBJ1-1
DNA: TGCAGCGCCGATGGCGGGGACTTTCGGAACACTGAAGCTTTCTTT
CDR3: CSADGGDFRNTEAFF

length: 16
D: NA
V: TRBV5-1
size: NA
J: TRBJ1-2
DNA: TGCGCCAGCAGCTTGGGGGACAACAGGGCCCTCTATGGCTACACCTTC
CDR3: CASSLGDNRALYGYTF

length: 13
D: NA
V: TRBV28
size: NA
J: TRBJ1-1
DNA: TGTGCCAGCAGAACCTCGGGGTCGACTGAAGCTTTCTTT
CDR3: CASRTSGSTEAFF

length: 14
D: TRBD1
V: TRBV30
size: NA
J: TRBJ1-5
DNA: TGTGCCTGGAGCTCGACAGGGATCAATCAGCCCCAGCATTTT
CDR3: CAWSSTGINQPQHF

length: 15
D: TRBD2
V: TRBV10-2
size: NA
J: TRBJ2-5
DNA: TGCGCCAGCAGTGACCTAGCGGGAGGTTACGAGACCCAGTACTTC
CDR3: CASSDLAGGYETQYF

length: 12
D: NA
V: TRBV30
size: NA
J: TRBJ2-1
DNA: TGTGCCTGGAGTGTACTCGGGCAGGAGCAGTTCTTC
CDR3: CAWSVLGQEQFF

length: 12
D: TRBD2
V: TRBV5-5
size: NA
J: TRBJ2-2
DNA: TGTGCCAGCAGTCCCGGAGCGGGAGGGCTGTTTTTT
CDR3: CASSPGAGGLFF

length: 11
D: NA
V: TRBV4-1
size: NA
J: TRBJ2-1
DNA: TGCGCCAGCAGCCACTCGACAGCTCAGTTCTTC
CDR3: CASSHSTAQFF

length: 12
D: NA
V: TRBV10-3
size: once
J: TRBJ1-1
DNA: TGTGCCATTCAGGGTTTGAACACTGAAGCTTTCTTT
CDR3: CAIQGLNTEAFF

length: 16
D: TRBD1
V: TRBV7-9
size: NA
J: TRBJ2-7
DNA: TGTGCCAGCAGCTTAGGCGGTCCAGGGGGCTCCTACGAGCAGTACTTC
CDR3: CASSLGGPGGSYEQYF

length: 14
D: TRBD1
V: TRBV27
size: NA
J: TRBJ2-7
DNA: TGTGCCAGGGAACAGGGGTCGGGTGGTTACGAGCAGTACTTC
CDR3: CAREQGSGGYEQYF

length: 14
D: NA
V: TRBV10-2
size: NA
J: TRBJ2-7
DNA: TGCGCCAGCAGTGAGTCGAGTTCGGCCTACGAGCAGTACTTC
CDR3: CASSESSSAYEQYF

length: 14
D: TRBD2
V: TRBV27
size: NA
J: TRBJ2-7
DNA: TGTGCCAGCAGCCGGGGAGGGAGCTCCTACGAGCAGTACTTC
CDR3: CASSRGGSSYEQYF

length: 18
D: TRBD2
V: TRBV4-1
size: NA
J: TRBJ2-7
DNA: TGCGCCAGCAGCCAAGCCCCCAGTAAGCGGGAGTTGGCCTACGAGCAGTACTTC
CDR3: CASSQAPSKRELAYEQYF

length: 15
D: NA
V: TRBV6-5
size: NA
J: TRBJ1-5
DNA: TGTGCCAGCAGCCGGGACAATTGGAGCAATCAGCCCCAGCATTTT
CDR3: CASSRDNWSNQPQHF

length: 15
D: NA
V: TRBV27
size: NA
J: TRBJ1-6
DNA: TGTGCCAGACTGTCCCCCAGGGATTCTAGTTCACCCCTCCACTTT
CDR3: CARLSPRDSSSPLHF

length: 13
D: NA
V: TRBV30
size: NA
J: TRBJ1-1
DNA: TGTGCCTGGAGTGTGGGTCTGAACACTGAAGCTTTCTTT
CDR3: CAWSVGLNTEAFF

length: 14
D: TRBD2
V: TRBV28
size: NA
J: TRBJ2-3
DNA: TGTGCCAGCCTTAGCGGGGACGAGTTGGATACGCAGTATTTT
CDR3: CASLSGDELDTQYF

length: 13
D: NA
V: TRBV4-1
size: NA
J: TRBJ2-7
DNA: TGCGCCAGCAGCCAAGATCCCCTCTACGAGCAGTACTTC
CDR3: CASSQDPLYEQYF

length: 13
D: NA
V: TRBV6-1
size: NA
J: TRBJ1-6
DNA: TGTGCCAGCAGTGAAGCGAATTATTCACCCCTCCACTTT
CDR3: CASSEANYSPLHF

length: 17
D: TRBD2
V: TRBV9
size: NA
J: TRBJ2-3
DNA: TGTGCCAGCAGCATCGCCGGGACTAGCGGGAGCACAGATACGCAGTATTTT
CDR3: CASSIAGTSGSTDTQYF

length: 16
D: NA
V: TRBV5-1
size: NA
J: TRBJ2-1
DNA: TGCGCCAGCAGCTTCGGCAGCCCGTCTAATTACAATGAGCAGTTCTTC
CDR3: CASSFGSPSNYNEQFF

length: 14
D: NA
V: TRBV27
size: NA
J: TRBJ2-4
DNA: TGTGCCAGCAGTTTAACCGGGGTCGGGAGCATTCAGTACTTC
CDR3: CASSLTGVGSIQYF

length: 16
D: TRBD2
V: TRBV11-2
size: NA
J: TRBJ2-5
DNA: TGTGCCAGCAGCCTCCTTGGGGGGGGGACGGAAGAGACCCAGTACTTC
CDR3: CASSLLGGGTEETQYF

length: 13
D: TRBD1
V: TRBV7-8
size: NA
J: TRBJ1-2
DNA: TGTGCCAGCAGCCCCACCCGGGACAGGGGCTACACCTTC
CDR3: CASSPTRDRGYTF

length: 15
D: NA
V: TRBV4-1
size: NA
J: TRBJ2-5
DNA: TGCGCCAGCAGCCAAGTTTTTTTGGGGGTAGAGACCCAGTACTTC
CDR3: CASSQVFLGVETQYF

length: 12
D: TRBD2
V: TRBV4-1
size: NA
J: TRBJ2-7
DNA: TGCGCCAGCAGCCGGGACTACGCCGAGCAGTACTTC
CDR3: CASSRDYAEQYF

length: 12
D: NA
V: TRBV27
size: NA
J: TRBJ2-7
DNA: TGTGCCAGCGGAGGACTCAGCAACGAGCAGTACTTC
CDR3: CASGGLSNEQYF

length: 15
D: TRBD2
V: TRBV9
size: NA
J: TRBJ2-1
DNA: TGTGCCAGCAGCGTAGGACTAGCGGGAAGCAATGAGCAGTTCTTC
CDR3: CASSVGLAGSNEQFF

length: 14
D: NA
V: TRBV6-5
size: NA
J: TRBJ1-1
DNA: TGTGCCAGCAGTTACTCTCCGGGAGGGTCTGAAGCTTTCTTT
CDR3: CASSYSPGGSEAFF

length: 12
D: NA
V: TRBV28
size: NA
J: TRBJ1-1
DNA: TGTGCCAGCAAAGACCCAAGGACTGAAGCTTTCTTT
CDR3: CASKDPRTEAFF

length: 12
D: NA
V: TRBV28
size: few
J: TRBJ2-3
DNA: TGTGCCAGCAGTTTATTCCCGGATACGCAGTATTTT
CDR3: CASSLFPDTQYF

length: 14
D: NA
V: TRBV11-2
size: few
J: TRBJ2-7
DNA: TGTGCCAGCAGCCTTTCAGGGAGGCGCGGCGAGCAGTACTTC
CDR3: CASSLSGRRGEQYF

length: 17
D: TRBD2
V: TRBV13
size: once
J: TRBJ2-2
DNA: TGTGCCAGCAGCGGGGGACTAGCGGGAACGCTCACCGGGGAGCTGTTTTTT
CDR3: CASSGGLAGTLTGELFF

length: 13
D: NA
V: TRBV19
size: NA
J: TRBJ1-5
DNA: TGTGCCAGTAGTCGGGTAACCAGTCAGCCCCAGCATTTT
CDR3: CASSRVTSQPQHF

length: 13
D: TRBD1
V: TRBV27
size: NA
J: TRBJ1-2
DNA: TGTGCCAGCAGTTCGACAGGGGGGGAAGGCTACACCTTC
CDR3: CASSSTGGEGYTF

length: 14
D: NA
V: TRBV6-5
size: NA
J: TRBJ1-1
DNA: TGTGCCAGCAGCTCCGAAGTCTTGGGGACTGAAGCTTTCTTT
CDR3: CASSSEVLGTEAFF

length: 14
D: TRBD2
V: TRBV27
size: NA
J: TRBJ2-1
DNA: TGTGCCAGCAGTCTAGCGGGGACGTTGGGTGAGCAGTTCTTC
CDR3: CASSLAGTLGEQFF

length: 14
D: TRBD1
V: TRBV6-5
size: NA
J: TRBJ2-1
DNA: TGTGCCAGCAGTTACCCCAGACAGGGCAGTGAGCAGTTCTTC
CDR3: CASSYPRQGSEQFF

length: 15
D: TRBD1
V: TRBV28
size: NA
J: TRBJ2-2
DNA: TGTGCCAGCAGTTTACGGCAGGGGGTTCGTGGGGAGCTGTTTTTT
CDR3: CASSLRQGVRGELFF

length: 11
D: NA
V: TRBV5-4
size: NA
J: TRBJ2-1
DNA: TGTGCCAGCAGTCTGTTCCGCGAGCAGTTCTTC
CDR3: CASSLFREQFF

length: 13
D: NA
V: TRBV18
size: NA
J: TRBJ1-2
DNA: TGTGCCAGCTCACCTACGGGAAAGGAAGGCTACACCTTC
CDR3: CASSPTGKEGYTF